The 21 T cell receptor beta chains given below trace back to one sample, sequenced in a study of blood T cell repertoires in COVID-19. Measured with immunoSEQ multiplex PCR; TCRdb has only the in-frame clones, and not every one. The sample records approximately 260,000 clones, over 70% being singletons. Input material: peripheral blood. The source is a human donor in a cohort sampled during active COVID-19.

The CDR3 DNA follows: TGTGCCAGCAGCCGAGATTCACCCCTCCACTTT. Translated, it gives CASSRDSPLHF. The V call is TRBV5-5, the J call TRBJ1-6; D remains ambiguous. The germline V and J ends were trimmed by 4 bases and 8 bases, with 4 bases remaining between them. Germline values: CDR1 SGHKS, CDR2 YYEKEE (reference sequence). The CDR3 contains 11 residues.

This clone was seen a handful of times. V usage is TRBV25-1 and J usage is TRBJ1-2; 7 bases line up with TRBD1. After removal of 1 base from V and 3 bases from J, the junction contained 2 bases not matched to a gene. The length of the CDR3 is 14 residues. CDR1 and CDR2 from the germline V gene are MGHDK and SYGVNS. The CDR3 sequence is CASSELGQYYGYTF. CDR3 DNA sequence: TGTGCCAGCAGTGAATTGGGACAGTACTATGGCTACACCTTC.

CDR3 sequence (DNA): TGTGCCAGTAGGACTAGCGGGAGGAACGAGCAGTACTTC. This gives the protein CASRTSGRNEQYF. The chain recombines TRBV11-2 with TRBJ2-7; 14 nucleotides line up with TRBD2. Germline-derived CDR1 and CDR2 are SGHAT and FQNNGV. CDR3 length equals 13 residues. V was clipped by 9 bases and J by 5 bases; unmatched bases: 3. Full variable domain (missing parts from reference TRBV11-2 and TRBJ2-7): EAGVAQSPRYKIIEKRQSVAFWCNPISGHATLYWYQQILGQGPKLLIQFQNNGVVDDSQLPKDRFSAERLKGVDSTLKIQPAKLEDSAVYLCASRTSGRNEQYFGPGTRLTVT.

The chain is built from TRBV19 and TRBJ2-5; 9 bases align to TRBD1. The germline V gene encodes CDR1 LNHDA and CDR2 SQIVND (reference sequence). CDR3 length equals 15 residues. Trimming took 5 bases from V and 5 from J; bases not matched to a gene: 9. The CDR3 bases are TGTGCCAGTAGTCCCGGGACAGGGTTCCGCGAGACCCAGTACTTC. This sequence encodes CASSPGTGFRETQYF.

This chain joins TRBV19 and TRBJ1-1; tentatively, D is TRBD1 (5 bases). This CDR3 is built from 18 residues. CDR1 is LNHDA, CDR2 SQIVND, per germline (reference sequence). Trimming removed 5 bases at V and 11 bases at J, with 33 bases between. This CDR3 is CASSYSRMFKGAHWSAFF. For the CDR3, the DNA is TGTGCCAGTAGTTATAGTAGGATGTTCAAAGGGGCACATTGGAGCGCTTTCTTT.

V is TRBV10-3 and J is TRBJ1-4; D possibly corresponds to TRBD1 (6 bases). Germline CDR1 ENHRY, CDR2 SYGVKD. This CDR3 has 13 amino acids. Trimming pared 4 bases from V and 4 bases from J, leaving 7 bases between. CDR3 in DNA: TGTGCCATCAGTGCAGGGGTTAATGAAAAACTGTTTTTT. Amino acid sequence: CAISAGVNEKLFF.

The chain carries TRBV7-9 and TRBJ1-1; 9 nucleotides line up with TRBD1. After removal of 1 base from V and 5 bases from J, the junction contained 8 bases not matched to a gene. CDR3 length: 16 amino acids. The germline V gene encodes CDR1 SEHNR and CDR2 FQNEAQ (reference sequence). The CDR3 sequence: CASSLDPGQGGTEAFF. The CDR3 bases are TGTGCCAGCAGCTTAGACCCGGGACAGGGTGGAACTGAAGCTTTCTTT.

The chain recombines TRBV2 with TRBJ2-1; D might be TRBD2 (7 bases). This CDR3 spans 15 amino acids. Trimming left V 4 bases short and J 1 base short, with 11 bases between. Germline V gene data show CDR1 as SNHLY and CDR2 as FYNNEI. In nucleotides, the CDR3 is TGTGCCAGCAGTGCTCGGGGGGCTTCCTACAATGAGCAGTTCTTC. Protein product: CASSARGASYNEQFF.

V and J are TRBV2 and TRBJ1-1; perhaps TRBD1 as D (6 bases). The V end lost 3 bases, the J end lost 1 base, and 12 bases lay between the germline ends. Germline lookup yields CDR1 SNHLY and CDR2 FYNNEI. This CDR3 contains 15 residues. The CDR3 spells CASSDRGAGNTEAFF. DNA of the CDR3: TGTGCCAGCAGTGACCGGGGGGCGGGGAACACTGAAGCTTTCTTT.

The chain has TRBV10-2 and TRBJ1-1; D gene unclear. Germline V gene data show CDR1 as WSHSY and CDR2 as SAAADI. The length of the CDR3 is 17 residues. V was shortened by 1 base and J by 5 bases, with 20 bases between the two germline ends. The CDR3 spells CASSELSWASMETEAFF. CDR3 nucleotide sequence: TGCGCCAGCAGTGAGTTGTCCTGGGCTTCGATGGAAACTGAAGCTTTCTTT.

DNA for the CDR3: TGCGCCAGCAGCTTGGAAATCGGGTACGGCTACACCTTC. It translates to CASSLEIGYGYTF. This chain uses TRBV5-1 with TRBJ1-2, with D unresolved. The CDR3 runs to 13 residues. V shed 0 bases and J shed 8 bases, with 11 bases lying between them. The germline V gene has CDR1 SGHRS and CDR2 YFSETQ.

The gene calls are TRBV5-5 and TRBJ2-2; 7 nucleotides align to TRBD2. This CDR3 comprises 14 residues. In germline, CDR1 is SGHKS, CDR2 YYEKEE (reference sequence). Trimming took 7 bases from V and 6 from J; bases not matched to a gene: 9. The CDR3 reads CASYGGGTAGELFF. The CDR3 nucleotides are TGTGCCAGCTATGGGGGAGGGACCGCCGGGGAGCTGTTTTTT.

This clone was picked up one time. The chain carries TRBV4-3 and TRBJ2-1, with 7 bases fitting TRBD1. The V segment lost 4 bases and the J segment 2 bases; nucleotides outside the gene matches: 5. The CDR3 is 15 residues long. The germline V gene encodes CDR1 LGHNA and CDR2 YSLEER. The CDR3 reads CASSRDRTAYNEQFF. CDR3 DNA: TGCGCCAGCAGCCGGGACAGAACAGCCTACAATGAGCAGTTCTTC.

The V call is TRBV7-8, the J call TRBJ2-5; 13 nucleotides line up with TRBD2. V dropped 5 bases and J dropped 3; count of bases not matched to a gene: 9. The length of the CDR3 is 17 residues. CDR1 and CDR2 (germline): SGHVS, FQNEAQ. CDR3 in amino acids: CASSLLETSGGKETQYF. The CDR3 nucleotides read TGTGCCAGCAGCCTCCTAGAGACTAGCGGGGGGAAAGAGACCCAGTACTTC.

The chain has TRBV3-1 (or the pseudogene TRBV3-2) and TRBJ2-5; 11 bases fit TRBD2. V lost 2 bases and J lost 5; bases outside the gene matches: 4. The CDR3 covers 15 residues. Germline CDR1 reads LGHDT; CDR2 reads YNNKEL (reference sequence). In nucleotides, the CDR3 is TGTGCCAGCAGCCAACTAGCGGGGGGTGGGGAGACCCAGTACTTC. It yields the protein CASSQLAGGGETQYF.

The chain is built from TRBV5-5 and TRBJ2-3, with TRBD2 as a possible D gene (6 bases). The length of the CDR3 is 17 residues. V dropped 3 bases and J dropped 3 bases, with 20 bases sitting between them. The germline V gene has CDR1 SGHKS and CDR2 YYEKEE (reference sequence). For the CDR3, the DNA is TGTGCCAGCAGCTCCTACCCTAGCGAAGGAGGAACAGATACGCAGTATTTT. Its translation is CASSSYPSEGGTDTQYF.

The V gene is TRBV7-2, the J gene TRBJ2-1; the D is unclear. The CDR3 has 13 amino acids. Trimming took off 4 bases at V and 4 bases at J, with 8 bases between the two ends. From germline, CDR1 is SGHTA and CDR2 FQGNSA. The CDR3: CASSSYIYNEQFF. The CDR3 region has the DNA TGTGCCAGCAGCTCGTATATTTACAATGAGCAGTTCTTC.

The chain is built from TRBV21-1 and TRBJ2-6; the D call TRBD1 from the table was never checked on the DNA. TRBV21-1 is deemed a pseudogene. CDR3 length equals 16 residues. For the CDR3, the DNA is TGTGCCAGCAAAAAAATAAGGGGGCGCGGGGCCAACGTCCTGACTTTC. Amino acids: CASKKIRGRGANVLTF.

The V gene is TRBV7-8, the J gene TRBJ1-6, with 9 bases matching TRBD1. The CDR3 runs to 18 residues. V lost 0 bases, J lost 8 bases, and 11 bases stayed unmatched. Germline CDR1 reads SGHVS; CDR2 reads FQNEAQ. CDR3 loop: CASSLAQPGTGRDSPLHF. The DNA of the CDR3 is TGTGCCAGCAGCTTAGCCCAACCCGGGACAGGGCGCGATTCACCCCTCCACTTT.

This rearrangement joins TRBV28 to TRBJ1-1, with TRBD1 matching 7 bases. V lost 6 bases to trimming and J lost 4 bases; unmatched junction nucleotides: 8. The CDR3 contains 14 residues. Germline V gives CDR1 MDHEN, CDR2 SYDVKM. CDR3 DNA sequence: TGTGCCAGCAGCTTACAGGGGAGGGGCACTGAAGCTTTCTTT. Translating gives CASSLQGRGTEAFF.

Concerning this clone: One junction end does not reproduce the germline sequence, and a read error may be involved. CDR3 in DNA: TGTGCCAGCGGGACAGGGGGCAAGGATATCTTC. Translated, it gives CASGTGGKDIF. This chain joins TRBV11-2 and TRBJ2-1, with 12 bases identical to TRBD1. Germline V gene data show CDR1 as SGHAT and CDR2 as FQNNGV. The CDR3 has 11 amino acids.